This T cell receptor (beta chain) was retrieved from a study of shared clonotypes between healthy human individuals. Some 30,000 T cell genomes (about 0.2 ug DNA) went into each sorted-subset replicate. In the authors' workflow: Sequence data from immunoSEQ were junction-only and lacked quality scores; consequently, filtering differed. The data were produced by immunoSEQ multiplex PCR, yet TCRdb's version contains in-frame clones alone and is incomplete. For V, J and clone size, that table is used; D and trimming come from the DNA. The profile shows millions of clones, approximately 94% of them singletons. The CDR3 spans 14 residues. CDR1 is SGHTA and CDR2 is FQGNSA in the germline V gene. V was pared by 5 bases and J by 5 bases, with 15 bases between. Study observations and caveats: The study's rarefaction showed incomplete sorted-subset sequencing despite large depth.

CD45RO-negative, CCR7-positively selected cells formed the naive CD8 fraction, excluding terminally differentiated effector memory CD45RA+ cells. Donors comprised only Caucasian adults living in Nashville, Tennessee. On this clone itself: Its antigen is currently unknown.

Specimen: naive CD8+ T cells sorted from blood. The receptor comes from a man younger than 35 in good health. The chain recombines TRBV7-2 with TRBJ1-2; no clear D gene. CDR3 in amino acids: CASSLYPGDYGYTF. The CDR3 DNA reads TGTGCCAGCAGCCTTTATCCGGGAGATTATGGCTACACCTTC.